The clone carrying this T cell receptor beta chain has a handful of counts. V was shortened by 7 bases and J by 6 bases, with 15 bases between the two germline ends. Germline-derived CDR1 and CDR2 are SQVTM and ANQGSEA. The CDR3 runs 12 residues. This specimen belongs to a study of human T cells and chemical hapten exposure. TCRdb redid the calling of the RACE reads with MiXCR, one entry per CDR3 protein. Seen here are some 80,000 distinct CDR3 sequences, about 10% observed once, and the top ten hold approximately 4.6%. The time point here: patch test 1, 2 weeks after DPC sensitization. As for treatment: therapeutic diphenylcyclopropenone sensitization with weekly scalp DPC.

This receptor was taken from a woman aged 50 to 65 with alopecia areata. Some clones in this sample may be carry-over from other donors' samples. The material sequenced was whole blood, taken in connection with sensitization to the hapten diphenylcyclopropenone (DPC). This sequence joins TRBV29-1 and TRBJ1-1, with D unresolved. CDR3 bases: TGCAGCGCTACCCTCGTCGGGGCTGAAGCTTTCTTT. It yields the protein CSATLVGAEAFF.